Detailed here is one T cell receptor (beta chain). Per the study methods: Reference gene primer amplification in the assay estimated nucleated cell counts. Sequenced by immunoSEQ multiplex PCR; TCRdb stores in-frame clones only, minus some. V and J calls and clone size are given by that table; D and trimming were obtained from the DNA. The sample has around 270,000 clones; roughly 89% are singletons. The CDR3 extends over 14 amino acids. With V trimmed by 6 bases and J by 5 bases, 5 bases remained unmatched. The germline V gene encodes CDR1 MGHDK and CDR2 SYGVNS. The data stem from a study of blood T cell repertoires in COVID-19. Study overall: Acute and convalescent COVID-19 specimens originated in the United States, Italy and Spain. PBMCs, B-cell-depleted T cells, or T cells provided the cDNA or gDNA that made up the material.

The source of this sequence is a man between 35 and 55 years old with acute or convalescent COVID-19. What was sequenced was peripheral blood. The genes are TRBV25-1 and TRBJ2-7, with 12 bases that match TRBD2. CDR3 loop: CASSGTSGYHEQYF. The CDR3, as DNA: TGTGCCAGCAGCGGGACTAGCGGGTACCACGAGCAGTACTTC.